One and the same sample provided the 19 T cell receptor beta chains below, sequenced in a study of T cell repertoires in ileal Crohn's disease. The protocol was immunoSEQ multiplex PCR, while the TCRdb copy is restricted to in-frame clones and leaves out a portion. The sample records 55,000 to 65,000 clones, roughly 91% being singletons. Documented time point: neoterminal ileum biopsy at postoperative endoscopy, about 6 months after surgery. Source material: ileal tissue. These receptors were collected from an adult with Crohn's disease.

The gene calls are TRBV28 and TRBJ1-4; maybe TRBD1 (5 bases). From germline, CDR1 is MDHEN and CDR2 SYDVKM. The CDR3 contains 15 residues. The germline V and J ends were trimmed by 4 bases and 8 bases, with 17 bases remaining between them. CDR3 sequence reads: CASSSSRGEDEKLFF. In DNA, the CDR3 is TGTGCCAGCAGTTCCTCCCGGGGGGAAGACGAAAAACTGTTTTTT.

The chain is built from TRBV6-1 and TRBJ2-2; no clear D. V shed 4 bases and J shed 4 bases, with 10 bases lying between them. This CDR3 contains 14 residues. Germline V gene sequence: CDR1 MNHNS, CDR2 SASEGT. CDR3 sequence reads: CASSVIDSTGELFF. CDR3 nucleotides: TGTGCCAGCAGTGTAATAGATAGCACCGGGGAGCTGTTTTTT.

The rearrangement joins TRBV13 to TRBJ2-3; 10 positions agree with TRBD2. Germline V gives CDR1 PRHDT, CDR2 FYEKMQ (reference sequence). With V trimmed by 7 bases and J by 7 bases, 5 bases remained unmatched. The CDR3 covers 13 residues. The CDR3 DNA sequence: TGTGCCAGCATTGGAGCGGGAGGGTATACGCAGTATTTT. Translated, it gives CASIGAGGYTQYF.

V and J are TRBV19 and TRBJ1-5; possibly TRBD1 for D (5 bases). From germline, CDR1 is LNHDA and CDR2 SQIVND (reference sequence). V lost 5 bases to trimming and J lost 3 bases, with 14 bases between them. This CDR3 is 15 amino acids long. The CDR3 DNA reads TGTGCCAGTAGTCAACATCGGGACTACAATCAGCCCCAGCATTTT. Its translation is CASSQHRDYNQPQHF.

The V and J genes are TRBV6-5 and TRBJ2-5; TRBD1 agrees at 7 bases. CDR3 length: 13 residues. V dropped 6 bases and J dropped 4; count of bases not matched to a gene: 5. Germline V lookup: CDR1 MNHEY, CDR2 SVGAGI. The CDR3 DNA reads TGTGCCAGCAGAGGGACAGACTTAGAGACCCAGTACTTC. It yields the protein CASRGTDLETQYF.

CDR3 sequence: CASSEDRVGSGRDYNEQFF. CDR3 coding DNA: TGTGCCAGCAGTGAAGACCGCGTAGGTAGCGGGAGGGATTACAATGAGCAGTTCTTC. The chain uses TRBV6-1 and TRBJ2-1; 11 nucleotides agree with TRBD2. Per the germline V gene, CDR1 is MNHNS and CDR2 is SASEGT. V gave up 1 base and J gave up 4 bases; unmatched junction bases: 12. The CDR3 is 19 residues long.

This chain joins TRBV29-1 and TRBJ1-4; D not resolved. V dropped 7 bases and J dropped 5 bases, with 11 bases sitting between them. Germline V lookup: CDR1 SQVTM, CDR2 ANQGSEA. CDR3 length: 12 residues. CDR3 nucleotides: TGCAGCGCCCGTGGACTGAATGAAAAACTGTTTTTT. Translation gives CSARGLNEKLFF. Drawing the rest from reference TRBV29-1 and TRBJ1-4, the complete variable domain is SAVISQKPSRDICQRGTSLTIQCQVDSQVTMMFWYRQQPGQSLTLIATANQGSEATYESGFVIDKFPISRPNLTFSTLTVSNMSPEDSSIYLCSARGLNEKLFFGSGTQLSVL.

This chain links TRBV6-5 with TRBJ1-5, with TRBD1 identical over 9 bases. V gave up 6 bases and J gave up 6 bases; unmatched junction bases: 6. Germline V gene data show CDR1 as MNHEY and CDR2 as SVGAGI. The CDR3 consists of 14 residues. CDR3 loop: CASSRDRASQPQHF. CDR3 nucleotide sequence: TGTGCCAGCAGCCGGGACAGGGCTAGTCAGCCCCAGCATTTT.

The V gene is TRBV6-5, the J gene TRBJ1-2; 7 bases agree with TRBD1. V was pared by 6 bases and J by 0 bases, with 7 bases of the junction left unmatched. CDR1 and CDR2 from the germline V gene are MNHEY and SVGAGI. The CDR3 extends over 15 amino acids. DNA of the CDR3: TGTGCCAGCAGACTAACAGGGGTCGCTAACTATGGCTACACCTTC. Translating gives CASRLTGVANYGYTF.

The chain carries TRBV18 and TRBJ1-5; D is possibly TRBD1 (5 bases). Trimming cost V 6 bases and J 8 bases, with 17 bases left between them. CDR3 length: 14 residues. Germline CDR1 reads KGHSH; CDR2 reads LQKENI. The CDR3 DNA reads as TGTGCCAGCTCCCGGCAGGCCGAAGGGGAGCCCCAGCATTTT. It encodes CASSRQAEGEPQHF.

The V and J genes are TRBV15 and TRBJ1-1, with TRBD1 identical over 9 bases. The CDR3 runs to 15 residues. The J segment lost 3 bases and the V segment lost 4 bases, leaving 6 bases of the junction unmatched. CDR1 is LNHNV, CDR2 YYDKDF, per germline (reference sequence). CDR3 nucleotide sequence: TGTGCCACCAGCACTGGGGGGACAGGGTACACTGAAGCTTTCTTT. As protein: CATSTGGTGYTEAFF.

The rearrangement joins TRBV6-1 to TRBJ2-7; no reliable D call. CDR3 size: 11 residues. V gave up 4 bases and J gave up 4 bases, with 5 bases separating them. CDR1 and CDR2 (germline): MNHNS, SASEGT. The CDR3 protein is CASSVTYEQYV. The CDR3 DNA reads as TGTGCCAGCAGTGTGACATACGAGCAGTACGTC.

The chain joins TRBV9 to TRBJ2-7; TRBD2 aligns across 8 bases. CDR1 and CDR2 from the germline V gene are SGDLS and YYNGEE. The CDR3 length is 14 residues. Unmatched junction bases numbered 7, after V lost 3 bases and J lost 5 bases. The CDR3 region has the DNA TGTGCCAGCAGCGGTAGCGGGACGGCGAACGAGCAGTACTTC. The encoded protein is CASSGSGTANEQYF.

J is TRBJ2-1 and V is TRBV28; 7 bases match TRBD1. The CDR3 spans 13 residues. J gave up 10 bases and V 8 bases, and 11 bases lay outside the gene matches. The V gene's germline CDR1 is MDHEN and CDR2 SYDVKM. CDR3 protein: CASGRQGWGEQFF. As DNA, the CDR3 is TGTGCCAGCGGGAGACAGGGATGGGGGGAGCAGTTCTTC. Filled out from reference TRBV28 and TRBJ2-1, the complete variable domain reads DVKVTQSSRYLVKRTGEKVFLECVQDMDHENMFWYRQDPGLGLRLIYFSYDVKMKEKGDIPEGYSVSREKKERFSLILESASTNQTSMYLCASGRQGWGEQFFGPGTRLTVL.

This chain links TRBV11-2 with TRBJ2-7; D possibly corresponds to TRBD2 (5 bases). The germline V gene has CDR1 SGHAT and CDR2 FQNNGV. This CDR3 region has 13 residues. Trimming took 4 bases from V and 6 from J, leaving 13 bases between them. The CDR3 DNA follows: TGTGCCAGCAGCTCTAGTTCGGCGGGCGAGCAGTACGTC. Translation gives CASSSSSAGEQYV.

This chain joins TRBV5-1 and TRBJ1-1, with TRBD1 identical over 8 bases. Trimming at V came to 0 bases and at J to 7 bases, leaving 8 bases not matched to a gene. The germline V gene encodes CDR1 SGHRS and CDR2 YFSETQ. The CDR3 is made up of 15 amino acids. Written as DNA, the CDR3 is TGCGCCAGCAGCTTGGTGGACAGGGATTTTAGTGAAGCTTTCTTT. Translation gives CASSLVDRDFSEAFF. Together with reference TRBV5-1 and TRBJ1-1, the CDR3 gives the full variable domain: KAGVTQTPRYLIKTRGQQVTLSCSPISGHRSVSWYQQTPGQGLQFLFEYFSETQRNKGNFPGRFSGRQFSNSRSEMNVSTLELGDSALYLCASSLVDRDFSEAFFGQGTRLTVV.

The chain employs TRBV29-1 and TRBJ1-1; D may be TRBD1 (5 bases). CDR1 SQVTM and CDR2 ANQGSEA come from the germline V gene. This CDR3 comprises 13 residues. V gave up 5 bases and J gave up 0 bases, with 10 bases separating them. CDR3 coding DNA: TGCAGCGTTTCCGGACATCTGAACACTGAAGCTTTCTTT. It encodes CSVSGHLNTEAFF.

The rearrangement uses TRBV4-1 and TRBJ2-7; 9 nucleotides align to TRBD1. There are 16 residues in the CDR3. Germline CDR1 is MGHRA and CDR2 is YSYEKL. Trimming at V came to 1 base and at J to 3 bases, leaving 7 bases not matched to a gene. CDR3 nucleotides: TGCGCCAGCAGCCAAGGACCCGGGACAGGGATCTACGAGCAGTACGTC. Translating it yields CASSQGPGTGIYEQYV.

The V and J genes are TRBV2 and TRBJ1-1, with D tentatively TRBD1 (6 bases). Germline CDR1 is SNHLY and CDR2 is FYNNEI. Trimming pared 3 bases from V and 5 bases from J, leaving 13 bases between. There are 14 residues in the CDR3. The CDR3 protein is CASSDRQGMTEAFF. The CDR3 DNA reads TGTGCCAGCAGTGACCGGCAGGGGATGACTGAAGCTTTCTTT.